This is a list of T cell receptor beta chains from one sample in a study of blood T cell repertoires in COVID-19. The repertoire was sequenced with immunoSEQ multiplex PCR; TCRdb's copy has only in-frame clones and lacks some. The table lists under 250,000 clones, about four fifths of them singletons, with just under 9% in the top ten. The specimen sequenced was PBMCs or T cells enriched from blood (not recorded which). The receptors stem from a woman aged 50 to 60 with acute COVID-19. Both conserved end residues are part of each CDR3.

V	J	CDR3
TRBV5-3	TRBJ2-7	CARRSPRLAVTALEYEQYF
TRBV27	TRBJ1-2	CASSFLVFRDRASEGANYGYTF
TRBV11-3	TRBJ1-2	CASSAGPLRGGYTF
TRBV10-3	TRBJ1-1	CAIRSADRYTEAFF
TRBV5-1	TRBJ2-7	CASSLPGDEQYF
TRBV13	TRBJ1-1	CASSSQAEAFF
TRBV3-1/TRBV3-2	TRBJ2-7	CASSQGAGTGGYEQYF
TRBV19	TRBJ1-4	CASSGQGGEKLFF
TRBV30	TRBJ1-1	CAWSVERQGARAFF
TRBV28	TRBJ2-7	CASSGGGGISYEQYF
TRBV7-2	TRBJ2-1	CASSAGLAGGLNEQFF
TRBV5-1	TRBJ1-4	CASSLLTGGEKLFF
TRBV28	TRBJ2-7	CASSPLGEGTIDEQYF
TRBV6-2/TRBV6-3	TRBJ2-2	CASSYWGQTNTGELFF
TRBV7-8	TRBJ2-7	CASSRYYEQYF
TRBV14	TRBJ2-5	CASSQEWSAGGETQYF
TRBV15	TRBJ2-7	CATSRGPGRNEQYF
TRBV28	TRBJ1-3	CASSPPWSSGNTIYF